This T cell receptor beta chain was identified during a study of blood T cell repertoires in COVID-19. The CDR3 is 14 amino acids. Germline CDR1 SNHLY, CDR2 FYNNEI. The V gene lost 7 bases and the J gene lost 0 bases, with 12 bases spanning the gap. The table came from immunoSEQ multiplex PCR; TCRdb's copy has only in-frame clones and leaves some out. The sample consists of about 70,000 clones, 65% to 80% of them appearing once. The sample comprised peripheral blood. This chain connects TRBV2 to TRBJ1-1; D might be TRBD1 (6 bases). The clonotype was recovered from a woman older than 75 with active or convalescent COVID-19. The CDR3 DNA sequence: TGTGCCAGCATACTGGGACAAATGAACACTGAAGCTTTCTTT. Translated, it gives CASILGQMNTEAFF.